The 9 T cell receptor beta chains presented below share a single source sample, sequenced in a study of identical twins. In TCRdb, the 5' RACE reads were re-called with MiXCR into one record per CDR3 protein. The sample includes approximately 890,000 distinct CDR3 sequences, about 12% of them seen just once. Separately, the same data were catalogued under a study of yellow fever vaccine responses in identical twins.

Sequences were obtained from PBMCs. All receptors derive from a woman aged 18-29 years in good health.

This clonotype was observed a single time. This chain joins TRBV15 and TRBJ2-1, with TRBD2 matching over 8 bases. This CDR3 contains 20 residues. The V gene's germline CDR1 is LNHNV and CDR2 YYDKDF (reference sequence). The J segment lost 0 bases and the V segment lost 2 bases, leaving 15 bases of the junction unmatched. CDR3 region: CATSRFLFGERGPSYNEQFF. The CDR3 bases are TGTGCCACCAGCAGATTCCTTTTCGGGGAGCGGGGGCCCTCCTACAATGAGCAGTTCTTC.

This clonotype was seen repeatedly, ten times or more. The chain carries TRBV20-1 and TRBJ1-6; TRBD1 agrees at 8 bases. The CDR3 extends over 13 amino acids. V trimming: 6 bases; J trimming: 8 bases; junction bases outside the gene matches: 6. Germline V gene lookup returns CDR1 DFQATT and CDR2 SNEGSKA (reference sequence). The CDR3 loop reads CSAHGRGHSPLHF. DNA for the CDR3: TGCAGTGCCCATGGCAGGGGGCATTCACCCCTCCACTTT.

CDR3 sequence (DNA): TGTGCCAGCAGCCACACTCTAAGGGAGACCCAGTACTTC. This gives the protein CASSHTLRETQYF. The rearrangement uses TRBV3-1 and TRBJ2-5; no clear D gene. The CDR3 length is 13 residues. Between the trimmed V and J ends, which lost 3 bases and 5 bases, there was a span of 10 bases. Germline CDR1 and CDR2: LGHDT and YNNKEL (reference sequence).

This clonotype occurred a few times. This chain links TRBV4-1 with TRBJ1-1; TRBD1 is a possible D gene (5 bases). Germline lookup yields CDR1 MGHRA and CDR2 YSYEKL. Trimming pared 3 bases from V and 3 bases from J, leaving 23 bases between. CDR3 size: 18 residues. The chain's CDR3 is CASSHWDGPRSLYTEAFF. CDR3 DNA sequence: TGCGCCAGCAGCCACTGGGACGGACCCCGTTCTTTGTACACTGAAGCTTTCTTT.

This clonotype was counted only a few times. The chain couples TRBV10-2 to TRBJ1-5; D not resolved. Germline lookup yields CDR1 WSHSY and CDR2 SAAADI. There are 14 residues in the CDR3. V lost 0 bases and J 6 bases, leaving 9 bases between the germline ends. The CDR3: CASSESASGQPQHF. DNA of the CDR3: TGCGCCAGCAGTGAGTCGGCCTCAGGTCAGCCCCAGCATTTT.

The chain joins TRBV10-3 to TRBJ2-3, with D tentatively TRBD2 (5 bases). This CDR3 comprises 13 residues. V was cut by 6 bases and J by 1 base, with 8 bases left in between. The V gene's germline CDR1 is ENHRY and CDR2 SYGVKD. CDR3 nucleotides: TGTGCCATCAGGGAGGCAGGCACAGATACGCAGTATTTT. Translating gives CAIREAGTDTQYF.

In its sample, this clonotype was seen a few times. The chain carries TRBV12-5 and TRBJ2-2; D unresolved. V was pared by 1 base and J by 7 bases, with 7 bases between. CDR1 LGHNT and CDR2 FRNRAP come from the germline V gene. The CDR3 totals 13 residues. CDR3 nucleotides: TGTGCTAGTGGTTTGGGTGGTATCGGGGAGCTGTTTTTT. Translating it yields CASGLGGIGELFF.

The CDR3 bases are TGTGCCAGCAGCGTAGGAGGGGGGGGCCAAGATACGCAGTATTTT. Protein sequence: CASSVGGGGQDTQYF. V usage is TRBV9 and J usage is TRBJ2-3; the D gene is possibly TRBD2 (7 bases). V lost 0 bases, J lost 5 bases, and 13 bases lay in between. The CDR3 covers 15 residues. Per germline, CDR1 SGDLS and CDR2 YYNGEE.

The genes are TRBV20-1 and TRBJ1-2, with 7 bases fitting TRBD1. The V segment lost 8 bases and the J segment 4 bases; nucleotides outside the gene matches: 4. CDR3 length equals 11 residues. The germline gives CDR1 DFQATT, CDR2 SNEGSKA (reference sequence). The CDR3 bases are TGCAGTTCAGGGACAGCCTATGGCTACACCTTC. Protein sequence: CSSGTAYGYTF.